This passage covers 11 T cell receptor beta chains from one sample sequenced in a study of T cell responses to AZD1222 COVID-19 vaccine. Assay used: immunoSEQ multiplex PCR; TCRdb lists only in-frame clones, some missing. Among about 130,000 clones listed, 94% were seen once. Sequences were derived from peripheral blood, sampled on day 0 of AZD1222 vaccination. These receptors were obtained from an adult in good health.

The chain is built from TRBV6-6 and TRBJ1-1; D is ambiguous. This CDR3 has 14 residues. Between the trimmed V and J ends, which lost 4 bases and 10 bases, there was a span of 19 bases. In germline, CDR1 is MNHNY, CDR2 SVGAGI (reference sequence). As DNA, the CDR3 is TGTGCCAGCAGTTTTAGGCCACTACCGGGATCAGCTTTCTTT. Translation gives CASSFRPLPGSAFF.

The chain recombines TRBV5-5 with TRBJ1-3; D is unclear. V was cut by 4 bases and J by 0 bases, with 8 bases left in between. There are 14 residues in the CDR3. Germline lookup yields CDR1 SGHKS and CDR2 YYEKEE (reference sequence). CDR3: CASSPLFSGNTIYF. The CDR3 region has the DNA TGTGCCAGCAGCCCCCTTTTCTCTGGAAACACCATATATTTT.

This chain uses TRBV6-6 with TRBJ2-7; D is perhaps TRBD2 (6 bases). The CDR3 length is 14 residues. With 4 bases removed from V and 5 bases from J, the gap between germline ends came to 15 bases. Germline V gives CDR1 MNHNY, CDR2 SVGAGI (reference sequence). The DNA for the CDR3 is TGTGCCAGCAGTTGGAGGGGAGAAGAGGACGAGCAGTACTTC. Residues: CASSWRGEEDEQYF.

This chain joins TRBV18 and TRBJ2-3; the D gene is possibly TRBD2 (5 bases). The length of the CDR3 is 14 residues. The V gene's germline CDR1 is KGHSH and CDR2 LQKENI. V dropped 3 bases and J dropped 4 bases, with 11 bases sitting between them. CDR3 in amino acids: CASSPGARADTQYF. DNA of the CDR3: TGTGCCAGCTCACCGGGAGCTCGGGCAGATACGCAGTATTTT. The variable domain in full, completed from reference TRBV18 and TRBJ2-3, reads NAGVMQNPRHLVRRRGQEARLRCSPMKGHSHVYWYRQLPEEGLKFMVYLQKENIIDESGMPKERFSAEFPKEGPSILRIQQVVRGDSAAYFCASSPGARADTQYFGPGTRLTVL.

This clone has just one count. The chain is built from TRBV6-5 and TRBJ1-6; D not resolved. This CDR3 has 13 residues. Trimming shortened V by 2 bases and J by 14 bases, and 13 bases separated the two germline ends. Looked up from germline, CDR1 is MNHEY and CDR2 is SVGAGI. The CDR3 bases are TGTGCCAGCAGTTACCCGGACGGTTCGACCCTCCACTTT. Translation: CASSYPDGSTLHF.

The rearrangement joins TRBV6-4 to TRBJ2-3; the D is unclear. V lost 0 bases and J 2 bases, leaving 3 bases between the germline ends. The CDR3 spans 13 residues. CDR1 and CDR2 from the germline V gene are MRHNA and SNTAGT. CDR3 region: CASSDSDTDTQYF. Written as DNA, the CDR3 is TGTGCCAGCAGTGACTCTGACACAGATACGCAGTATTTT.

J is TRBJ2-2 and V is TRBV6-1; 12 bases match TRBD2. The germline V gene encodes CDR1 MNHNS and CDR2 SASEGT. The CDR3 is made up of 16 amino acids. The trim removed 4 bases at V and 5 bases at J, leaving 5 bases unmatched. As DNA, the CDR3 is TGTGCCAGCAGTGGAGGAGGACTAGCGGGAACCGGGGAGCTGTTTTTT. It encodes CASSGGGLAGTGELFF.

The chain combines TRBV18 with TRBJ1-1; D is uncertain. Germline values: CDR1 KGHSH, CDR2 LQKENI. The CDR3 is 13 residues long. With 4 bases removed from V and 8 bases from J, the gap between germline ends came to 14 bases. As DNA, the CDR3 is TGTGCCAGCTCACTCCAAGGCAACAGCGAAGCTTTCTTT. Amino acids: CASSLQGNSEAFF.

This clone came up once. CDR3: CACKTGANPKNTGELFF. The CDR3 nucleotides read TGTGCCTGCAAGACAGGGGCGAATCCCAAGAACACCGGGGAGCTGTTTTTT. This chain uses TRBV30 with TRBJ2-2, with 8 nucleotides matching TRBD1. Germline-derived CDR1 and CDR2 are GTSNPN and SVGIG (reference sequence). This CDR3 comprises 17 residues. Unmatched junction bases numbered 13, after V lost 6 bases and J lost 1 base.

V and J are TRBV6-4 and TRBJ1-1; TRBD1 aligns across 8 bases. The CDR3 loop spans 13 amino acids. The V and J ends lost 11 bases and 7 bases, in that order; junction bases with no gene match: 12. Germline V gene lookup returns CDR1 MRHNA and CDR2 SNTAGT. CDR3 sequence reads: CASRKTTGGEAFF. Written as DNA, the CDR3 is TGTGCCTCTCGAAAGACTACAGGGGGTGAAGCTTTCTTT.

CDR3 sequence (DNA): TGTGCCAGCAGCCAAGCATCCGGGACAGGGAGTAATTCACCCCTCCACTTT. This gives the protein CASSQASGTGSNSPLHF. V is TRBV4-2 and J is TRBJ1-6; 9 bases map to TRBD1. J gave up 6 bases and V 1 base, and 7 bases lay outside the gene matches. Germline CDR1 is LGHNA and CDR2 is YNFKEQ. There are 17 residues in the CDR3.